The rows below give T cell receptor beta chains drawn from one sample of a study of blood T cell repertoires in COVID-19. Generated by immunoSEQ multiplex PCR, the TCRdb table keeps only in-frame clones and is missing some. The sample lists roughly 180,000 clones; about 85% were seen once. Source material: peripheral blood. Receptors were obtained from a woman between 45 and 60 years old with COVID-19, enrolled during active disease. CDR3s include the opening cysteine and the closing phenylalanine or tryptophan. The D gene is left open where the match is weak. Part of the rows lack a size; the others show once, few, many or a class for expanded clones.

cdr3_nt: TGTGCTAGCAGCTTAGCGGGACTAGAAGAGACCCAGTACTTC; cdr3_aa: CASSLAGLEETQYF; clone_size: NA; j_call: TRBJ2-5; v_call: TRBV7-7; d_call: TRBD2
cdr3_nt: TGTGCCAGCTCACCGGGACAGCCGAACACTGAAGCTTTCTTT; cdr3_aa: CASSPGQPNTEAFF; clone_size: NA; j_call: TRBJ1-1; v_call: TRBV18; d_call: TRBD1
cdr3_nt: TGTGCCAGCAGTCCCCCGGCGGTCCCTGGCACAGATACGCAGTATTTT; cdr3_aa: CASSPPAVPGTDTQYF; clone_size: NA; j_call: TRBJ2-3; v_call: TRBV28; d_call: NA
cdr3_nt: TGTGCCAGCAGTTACAGGGGCGTGAGCTCCTACAATGAGCAGTTCTTC; cdr3_aa: CASSYRGVSSYNEQFF; clone_size: NA; j_call: TRBJ2-1; v_call: TRBV28; d_call: TRBD1
cdr3_nt: TGTGCCAGCAGCGGACTAGCGGGGGAGACCCAGTACTTC; cdr3_aa: CASSGLAGETQYF; clone_size: NA; j_call: TRBJ2-5; v_call: TRBV5-6; d_call: TRBD2
cdr3_nt: TGCGCCAGCAGCCATAACTCCTACGAGCAGTACTTC; cdr3_aa: CASSHNSYEQYF; clone_size: NA; j_call: TRBJ2-7; v_call: TRBV4-1; d_call: NA
cdr3_nt: TGCGCCAGCAGCCCATTGAACCGGGGTTACTATGGCTACACCTTC; cdr3_aa: CASSPLNRGYYGYTF; clone_size: once; j_call: TRBJ1-2; v_call: TRBV23-1; d_call: NA
cdr3_nt: TGTGCCAGCAGCCCCCGGGGGGGGGACACTGAAGCTTTCTTT; cdr3_aa: CASSPRGGDTEAFF; clone_size: NA; j_call: TRBJ1-1; v_call: TRBV7-2; d_call: NA
cdr3_nt: TGTGCCAGCAGTCCGGGACTAGCGGGGGGGTGGTATGAGCAGTTCTTC; cdr3_aa: CASSPGLAGGWYEQFF; clone_size: NA; j_call: TRBJ2-1; v_call: TRBV2; d_call: TRBD2
cdr3_nt: TGTGCCAGCAGTAAGGGACAGTTAGGAAACACCATATATTTT; cdr3_aa: CASSKGQLGNTIYF; clone_size: NA; j_call: TRBJ1-3; v_call: TRBV3-1/TRBV3-2; d_call: TRBD1
cdr3_nt: TGCGCCAGCAAGTCGTGGGACAGCAACACCGGGGAGCTGTTTTTT; cdr3_aa: CASKSWDSNTGELFF; clone_size: NA; j_call: TRBJ2-2; v_call: TRBV10-2; d_call: TRBD1
cdr3_nt: TGTGCCAGCGTTATACAGGGAACAAACACCGGGGAGCTGTTTTTT; cdr3_aa: CASVIQGTNTGELFF; clone_size: few; j_call: TRBJ2-2; v_call: TRBV6-5; d_call: NA
cdr3_nt: TGTGCTAGTGGTGGCCCGCAGGGGGTAGGCAATCAGCCCCAGCATTTT; cdr3_aa: CASGGPQGVGNQPQHF; clone_size: NA; j_call: TRBJ1-5; v_call: TRBV12-5; d_call: TRBD1
cdr3_nt: TGTGCCAGCTCACTCACCGCAGGGCCCCAGCATTTT; cdr3_aa: CASSLTAGPQHF; clone_size: NA; j_call: TRBJ1-5; v_call: TRBV18; d_call: NA
cdr3_nt: TGTGCCAGCAGCCCCGGGGAGACCCAGTACTTC; cdr3_aa: CASSPGETQYF; clone_size: NA; j_call: TRBJ2-5; v_call: TRBV5-4; d_call: NA
cdr3_nt: TGTGCCAGCAGCCCCGGGACTAGCGGGGTCTCCTACGAGCAGTACTTC; cdr3_aa: CASSPGTSGVSYEQYF; clone_size: NA; j_call: TRBJ2-7; v_call: TRBV5-4; d_call: TRBD2
cdr3_nt: TGTGCCAGCTCACCACCGGGACAGGGAGTTTACGAGCAGTACTTC; cdr3_aa: CASSPPGQGVYEQYF; clone_size: NA; j_call: TRBJ2-7; v_call: TRBV18; d_call: TRBD1
cdr3_nt: TGTGCCAGCTCTGGACAGTCACCAACTAATGAAAAACTGTTTTTT; cdr3_aa: CASSGQSPTNEKLFF; clone_size: NA; j_call: TRBJ1-4; v_call: TRBV28; d_call: NA
cdr3_nt: TGTGCCAGCAGCCTTTTGGACAGTTATGGCTACACCTTC; cdr3_aa: CASSLLDSYGYTF; clone_size: NA; j_call: TRBJ1-2; v_call: TRBV3-1/TRBV3-2; d_call: NA
cdr3_nt: TGTGCCAGCAGACAGGGCCTCTACGAGCAGTACTTC; cdr3_aa: CASRQGLYEQYF; clone_size: NA; j_call: TRBJ2-7; v_call: TRBV6-5; d_call: NA
cdr3_nt: TGTGCCAGTAAGTTCGGTGCTACGGGTGGCTACACCTTC; cdr3_aa: CASKFGATGGYTF; clone_size: NA; j_call: TRBJ1-2; v_call: TRBV19; d_call: NA
cdr3_nt: TGTGCCAGCAGCGTAGGATGGACTACTGAAGCTTTCTTT; cdr3_aa: CASSVGWTTEAFF; clone_size: NA; j_call: TRBJ1-1; v_call: TRBV9; d_call: NA
cdr3_nt: TGTGCCAGTAGTTCCCAGACAGGGTCCTATGGCTACACCTTC; cdr3_aa: CASSSQTGSYGYTF; clone_size: NA; j_call: TRBJ1-2; v_call: TRBV19; d_call: TRBD1
cdr3_nt: TGTGCCAGTAGTATAGATCGGGGACAGGGTTCCTACAATGAGCAGTTCTTC; cdr3_aa: CASSIDRGQGSYNEQFF; clone_size: NA; j_call: TRBJ2-1; v_call: TRBV19; d_call: TRBD1
cdr3_nt: TGTGCCAGCAGTCCCCAGGAGGGGTCTAATGAAAAACTGTTTTTT; cdr3_aa: CASSPQEGSNEKLFF; clone_size: NA; j_call: TRBJ1-4; v_call: TRBV6-5; d_call: NA
cdr3_nt: TGTGCCAGAAGCTTGGTCGGGGGGCGGAACTTC; cdr3_aa: CARSLVGGRNF; clone_size: NA; j_call: TRBJ2-7; v_call: TRBV5-3; d_call: NA
cdr3_nt: TGTGCCAGCAGCTTGGAAGCCGCCTACGAGCAGTACTTC; cdr3_aa: CASSLEAAYEQYF; clone_size: NA; j_call: TRBJ2-7; v_call: TRBV5-4; d_call: NA
cdr3_nt: TGTGCCAGCAGTGACTTGTTCGTTCGACAGGAGGATGGCTACACCTTC; cdr3_aa: CASSDLFVRQEDGYTF; clone_size: NA; j_call: TRBJ1-2; v_call: TRBV25-1; d_call: NA
cdr3_nt: TGCGCCAAAAGACAGGGGGACGTCTGCGAGCAGTACTTC; cdr3_aa: CAKRQGDVCEQYF; clone_size: NA; j_call: TRBJ2-7; v_call: TRBV10-1; d_call: TRBD1
cdr3_nt: TGTGCCAGCGGACTAGCGGTAAACACCGGGGAGCTGTTTTTT; cdr3_aa: CASGLAVNTGELFF; clone_size: NA; j_call: TRBJ2-2; v_call: TRBV2; d_call: TRBD2
cdr3_nt: TGTGCCAGCAGCTTAACTAGCGGGCCCTTCGGAGATACGCAGTATTTT; cdr3_aa: CASSLTSGPFGDTQYF; clone_size: NA; j_call: TRBJ2-3; v_call: TRBV7-2; d_call: TRBD2
cdr3_nt: TGTGCCAGCGGAAAGTCGACAGGGCCCGGGGAGCTGTTTTTT; cdr3_aa: CASGKSTGPGELFF; clone_size: NA; j_call: TRBJ2-2; v_call: TRBV6-4; d_call: TRBD1
cdr3_nt: TGTGCCAGCAGCGAGAGGTCTGGACAGGGTTATAGCTACACCTTC; cdr3_aa: CASSERSGQGYSYTF; clone_size: NA; j_call: TRBJ1-2; v_call: TRBV6-5; d_call: TRBD1
cdr3_nt: TGCGCCAGCAGCTTGGGGGGACAGGGCGCCTACGAGCAGTACTTC; cdr3_aa: CASSLGGQGAYEQYF; clone_size: NA; j_call: TRBJ2-7; v_call: TRBV5-1; d_call: TRBD1
cdr3_nt: TGTGCCAGCAGTGCCAGGGTATACACTGAAGCTTTCTTT; cdr3_aa: CASSARVYTEAFF; clone_size: once; j_call: TRBJ1-1; v_call: TRBV6-2/TRBV6-3; d_call: NA
cdr3_nt: TGTGCCAGCAGCCAGTGGGGGGATTATGGCTACACCTTC; cdr3_aa: CASSQWGDYGYTF; clone_size: few; j_call: TRBJ1-2; v_call: TRBV7-9; d_call: NA
cdr3_nt: TGTGCCAGCAGATTTATAGACAGCACCGGGGAGCTGTTTTTT; cdr3_aa: CASRFIDSTGELFF; clone_size: few; j_call: TRBJ2-2; v_call: TRBV6-5; d_call: NA
cdr3_nt: TGTGCCATCAGTGGGAAGAGGGATGAGGGGCAGTACTTC; cdr3_aa: CAISGKRDEGQYF; clone_size: many; j_call: TRBJ2-7; v_call: TRBV10-3; d_call: NA
cdr3_nt: TGTGCCAGCTCACCACGGGGGGACGGGAATTCACCCCTCCACTTT; cdr3_aa: CASSPRGDGNSPLHF; clone_size: NA; j_call: TRBJ1-6; v_call: TRBV18; d_call: NA